These 30 T cell receptor beta chains came from one sample sequenced in a study of blood T cell repertoires in COVID-19 (dated by TCRdb to 2018 to 2020). Libraries came from the immunoSEQ multiplex PCR assay. The clones in this table, taken by TCRdb from immuneACCESS, are in-frame only. Not every clone is retained; where verified, under half of the shortfall comes from an unresolved V gene, and the cause of the rest is unknown. The sample table shows about 350,000 clones, and 75% to 90% are seen once. Under 8.5% of the sample is held by the ten biggest clonotypes. The material sequenced was peripheral blood. Every receptor here comes from a woman in her sixties with COVID-19, enrolled during active disease.

V is TRBV27 and J is TRBJ2-5; a weak D match, TRBD2 (5 bases). The CDR3 is 14 amino acids. Germline V gives CDR1 MNHEY, CDR2 SMNVEV (reference sequence). Trimming cost V 7 bases and J 0 bases, with 12 bases left between them. CDR3 amino acids: CASKERMYQETQYF. The CDR3 DNA is TGTGCCAGCAAGGAGCGGATGTACCAAGAGACCCAGTACTTC.

As to this clone: Other DNA sequences in the same sample also yield this CDR3. The V call is TRBV7-2, the J call TRBJ1-3, with a tentative D call TRBD1 (5 bases). CDR1 SGHTA and CDR2 FQGNSA come from the germline V gene. The CDR3 sequence is 15 residues long. Between the trimmed V and J ends, which lost 5 bases and 1 base, there was a span of 12 bases. The CDR3 sequence: CASSPQGTSGNTIYF. The DNA for the CDR3 is TGTGCCAGCAGCCCCCAGGGTACGTCTGGAAACACCATATATTTT. Full variable domain (outside the CDR3, taken from reference TRBV7-2 and TRBJ1-3): GAGVSQSPSNKVTEKGKDVELRCDPISGHTALYWYRQSLGQGLEFLIYFQGNSAPDKSGLPSDRFSAERTGGSVSTLTIQRTQQEDSAVYLCASSPQGTSGNTIYFGEGSWLTVV.

This chain uses TRBV9 with TRBJ1-1; 10 bases map to TRBD1. Germline trimming cut 4 bases from V and 0 bases from J; bases unmatched to any gene: 18. Germline V gene data show CDR1 as SGDLS and CDR2 as YYNGEE. The CDR3 loop spans 20 amino acids. The CDR3 DNA reads as TGTGCCAGCAGCACACCTCAGTTGGGGACAGGGGACAACATGAACACTGAAGCTTTCTTT. Its protein product is CASSTPQLGTGDNMNTEAFF.

DNA of the CDR3: TGCGCCAGCAGCCCTGACAGCACGAATGAAAAACTGTTTTTT. Protein: CASSPDSTNEKLFF. This chain uses TRBV5-1 with TRBJ1-4; tentative D call: TRBD1 (5 bases). Germline V gene data show CDR1 as SGHRS and CDR2 as YFSETQ. V shed 4 bases and J shed 5 bases, with 12 bases lying between them. The CDR3 covers 14 residues.

Remarks on this clone: The junction departs from germline at one end; a sequencing error may be responsible. Written as DNA, the CDR3 is TGTGCCAGCGCCCGGTGGATTTCCCGACTGGTAGTCTTT. Amino acids: CASARWISRLVVF. The chain recombines TRBV12-3 or TRBV12-4 with TRBJ1-1; D is ambiguous. There are 13 residues in the CDR3.

V gene TRBV30 combines with J gene TRBJ1-6, with D maybe TRBD1 (6 bases). In germline, CDR1 is GTSNPN, CDR2 SVGIG (reference sequence). This CDR3 contains 13 residues. The V end lost 0 bases, the J end lost 7 bases, and 7 bases lay between the germline ends. CDR3 nucleotides: TGTGCCTGGAGTGTCAGGGGAAATTCACCCCTCCACTTT. It specifies CAWSVRGNSPLHF.

The chain employs TRBV24-1 and TRBJ1-5; D perhaps matches TRBD1 (6 bases). The CDR3 length is 16 residues. Germline CDR1 is KGHDR and CDR2 is SFDVKD. Trimming shortened V by 1 base and J by 0 bases, and 9 bases separated the two germline ends. DNA for the CDR3: TGTGCCACCAGTGATTTACAGGGAGTTAGCAATCAGCCCCAGCATTTT. Amino acids: CATSDLQGVSNQPQHF.

The V call is TRBV2, the J call TRBJ2-5, with TRBD2 matching over 7 bases. Trimming at V came to 0 bases and at J to 2 bases, leaving 6 bases not matched to a gene. The germline gives CDR1 SNHLY, CDR2 FYNNEI. This CDR3 comprises 16 residues. The CDR3 DNA sequence: TGTGCCAGCAGTGAAGCGCCCGGACTAGTACAAGAGACCCAGTACTTC. Translation: CASSEAPGLVQETQYF.

CDR3 amino acids: CASSIDLPTPQETQYF. DNA of the CDR3: TGTGCCAGTAGTATAGATCTTCCGACTCCCCAAGAGACCCAGTACTTC. The rearrangement links TRBV19 to TRBJ2-5; D not certain. CDR1 and CDR2 (germline): LNHDA, SQIVND (reference sequence). This CDR3 is 16 amino acids long. Trimming stripped 0 bases from V and 1 base from J, with 12 bases between.

This clone was counted once. The rearrangement joins TRBV6-5 to TRBJ2-7, with TRBD1 matching 8 bases. Germline loops: CDR1 MNHEY, CDR2 SVGAGI. V dropped 8 bases and J dropped 3; count of bases not matched to a gene: 6. This CDR3 spans 13 amino acids. The CDR3 loop is CASSDRGGYEQYF. The CDR3 DNA sequence: TGTGCCAGCTCTGACAGGGGTGGCTACGAGCAGTACTTC.

The chain carries TRBV19 and TRBJ1-4; no clear D gene. The germline V gene encodes CDR1 LNHDA and CDR2 SQIVND (reference sequence). CDR3 length: 13 residues. V lost 5 bases and J 3 bases, leaving 7 bases between the germline ends. CDR3 sequence (DNA): TGTGCCAGTAGTCGTGGCCCTAATGAAAAACTGTTTTTT. It translates to CASSRGPNEKLFF.

This rearrangement joins TRBV27 to TRBJ1-1, with unresolved D. CDR1 and CDR2 from the germline V gene are MNHEY and SMNVEV (reference sequence). Trimming cost V 2 bases and J 0 bases, with 7 bases left between them. This CDR3 contains 14 residues. The CDR3 nucleotides are TGTGCCAGCAGTTTAACTATGATGAACACTGAAGCTTTCTTT. Encoded protein: CASSLTMMNTEAFF.

This rearrangement joins TRBV7-9 to TRBJ2-5, with D maybe TRBD2 (6 bases). Trimming stripped 5 bases from V and 7 bases from J, with 8 bases between. The CDR3 has 11 residues. CDR1 is SEHNR, CDR2 FQNEAQ, per germline (reference sequence). The CDR3 sequence: CASSPGGTQYF. In DNA form, the CDR3 reads TGTGCCAGCAGCCCCGGGGGGACCCAGTACTTC.

The chain carries TRBV18 and TRBJ1-1, with 8 bases identical to TRBD1. The junction had 6 bases not matched to a gene; V was cut back by 6 bases and J by 3 bases. This CDR3 region has 14 residues. Germline values: CDR1 KGHSH, CDR2 LQKENI. The CDR3 protein is CASSFAQGDTEAFF. Written as DNA, the CDR3 is TGTGCCAGCTCCTTCGCACAGGGGGACACTGAAGCTTTCTTT.

This chain joins TRBV7-2 and TRBJ2-5; 10 positions agree with TRBD1. CDR3 size: 16 residues. The trim removed 1 base at V and 4 bases at J, leaving 6 bases unmatched. Germline V CDR1 and CDR2: SGHTA, FQGNSA. CDR3 in amino acids: CASSLVLTGGRETQYF. In DNA, the CDR3 is TGTGCCAGCAGCTTAGTGTTGACAGGGGGCCGAGAGACCCAGTACTTC.

The V gene is TRBV11-3, the J gene TRBJ1-5; unclear D gene. CDR3 size: 12 residues. Germline V gives CDR1 SGHNT, CDR2 YENEEA. V shed 5 bases and J shed 5 bases, with 7 bases lying between them. The CDR3 region is CASSRQDQPQHF. CDR3 bases: TGTGCCAGCAGCCGACAAGATCAGCCCCAGCATTTT.

J is TRBJ2-3 and V is TRBV29-1; 11 bases align to TRBD2. Germline trimming cut 4 bases from V and 1 base from J; bases unmatched to any gene: 7. Looked up from germline, CDR1 is SQVTM and CDR2 is ANQGSEA. The CDR3 loop spans 16 amino acids. CDR3 coding DNA: TGCAGCGTTGGGTCTAGCGGGGGGACTCGCACAGATACGCAGTATTTT. It yields the protein CSVGSSGGTRTDTQYF.

This chain uses TRBV20-1 with TRBJ1-2; TRBD1 aligns across 7 bases. CDR1 is DFQATT, CDR2 SNEGSKA, per germline (reference sequence). This CDR3 has 15 residues. Trimming at V came to 3 bases and at J to 4 bases, leaving 11 bases not matched to a gene. The CDR3 protein is CSASSIGQEGYGYTF. The CDR3 nucleotides read TGCAGTGCTAGTTCCATTGGACAGGAGGGCTATGGCTACACCTTC.

The chain is built from TRBV30 and TRBJ1-3; D gene ambiguous. The CDR3 is 14 amino acids. V shed 2 bases and J shed 0 bases, with 8 bases lying between them. Germline-derived CDR1 and CDR2 are GTSNPN and SVGIG (reference sequence). The CDR3 loop reads CAWSTGLSGNTIYF. In DNA, the CDR3 is TGTGCCTGGAGTACTGGGCTCTCTGGAAACACCATATATTTT.

Written as DNA, the CDR3 is TGTGCCAGCAATGAACAGGGGTCGTCCGGCTACACCTTC. It yields the protein CASNEQGSSGYTF. The rearrangement uses TRBV28 and TRBJ1-2; TRBD1 agrees at 7 bases. The V gene's germline CDR1 is MDHEN and CDR2 SYDVKM. With V trimmed by 7 bases and J by 8 bases, 10 bases remained unmatched. The CDR3 length is 13 residues.

The table lists this clone with many counts. The V call is TRBV6-5, the J call TRBJ1-1; possible D gene TRBD1, 6 bases. The CDR3 is made up of 15 amino acids. The V gene lost 6 bases and the J gene lost 4 bases, with 18 bases spanning the gap. Per the germline V gene, CDR1 is MNHEY and CDR2 is SVGAGI. CDR3 protein: CASRPLLGGATEAFF. The CDR3 bases are TGTGCCAGCAGGCCCCTTTTAGGGGGGGCCACTGAAGCTTTCTTT.

This clone occurred a few times. CDR3 protein: CASSQDLVVNTEAFF. The CDR3 region has the DNA TGCGCCAGCAGCCAAGATCTTGTAGTGAACACTGAAGCTTTCTTT. V is TRBV4-3 and J is TRBJ1-1; D not certain. V lost 0 bases to trimming and J lost 0 bases, with 8 bases between them. CDR3 size: 15 residues. The germline V gene encodes CDR1 LGHNA and CDR2 YSLEER.

The genes are TRBV5-1 and TRBJ1-1; TRBD1 aligns across 8 bases. V lost 4 bases, J lost 5 bases, and 10 bases stayed unmatched. CDR3 size: 15 residues. CDR1 is SGHRS and CDR2 is YFSETQ in the germline V gene. In DNA form, the CDR3 reads TGCGCCAGCAGCCGTCAAGGACAGGGTGAAACTGAAGCTTTCTTT. Translating it yields CASSRQGQGETEAFF.

The J gene is TRBJ2-5, the V gene TRBV29-1; 7 nucleotides agree with TRBD1. The CDR3 sequence is 12 residues long. The germline V gene encodes CDR1 SQVTM and CDR2 ANQGSEA. Trimming at V came to 7 bases and at J to 2 bases, leaving 4 bases not matched to a gene. The CDR3 protein is CSGDRVQETQYF. DNA of the CDR3: TGCAGCGGAGACAGGGTTCAAGAGACCCAGTACTTC.

The J gene is TRBJ2-7, the V gene TRBV5-1, with D possibly being TRBD1 (5 bases). This CDR3 is 14 amino acids long. The V and J ends lost 5 bases and 5 bases respectively, with 17 bases between them. The V gene's germline CDR1 is SGHRS and CDR2 YFSETQ. CDR3 coding DNA: TGCGCCAGCAGGTGGCAGGGTAAAGGGGACGAGCAGTACTTC. It specifies CASRWQGKGDEQYF.

V is TRBV4-2 and J is TRBJ2-3, with D perhaps matching TRBD1 (6 bases). Germline CDR1 and CDR2: LGHNA and YNFKEQ. The CDR3 contains 16 residues. The V gene lost 1 base and the J gene lost 1 base, with 12 bases spanning the gap. CDR3: CASSQAQGPRTDTQYF. CDR3 nucleotides: TGTGCCAGCAGCCAAGCCCAGGGGCCTCGCACAGATACGCAGTATTTT.

The gene calls are TRBV30 and TRBJ1-6; D gene ambiguous. V lost 0 bases, J lost 6 bases, and 6 bases lay in between. This CDR3 region has 13 residues. The germline gives CDR1 GTSNPN, CDR2 SVGIG (reference sequence). CDR3 DNA sequence: TGTGCCTGGAGTGTCGGTCGTAATTCACCCCTCCACTTT. Translation gives CAWSVGRNSPLHF.

The gene calls are TRBV5-4 and TRBJ2-5, with 9 bases fitting TRBD2. Looked up from germline, CDR1 is SGHNT and CDR2 is YYREEE (reference sequence). This CDR3 region has 15 residues. V shed 0 bases, J shed 4 bases, and the junction held 4 bases outside the gene matches. Written as DNA, the CDR3 is TGTGCCAGCAGCTTGGATGGCGGGGGGGCAGAGACCCAGTACTTC. This gives the protein CASSLDGGGAETQYF.

The chain's CDR3 is CATSGGGGALNEQFF. CDR3 bases: TGTGCCACCAGCGGCGGGGGAGGTGCCCTCAATGAGCAGTTCTTC. The gene calls are TRBV15 and TRBJ2-1; TRBD2 matches 7 bases. The ends lost 5 bases at V and 6 bases at J; junction bases unmatched: 10. CDR1 is LNHNV, CDR2 YYDKDF, per germline (reference sequence). The CDR3 runs to 15 residues.

This clone appeared once. The chain is built from TRBV10-3 and TRBJ1-1; D call uncertain. The CDR3 totals 20 residues. Germline lookup yields CDR1 ENHRY and CDR2 SYGVKD. With 7 bases removed from V and 1 base from J, the gap between germline ends came to 31 bases. CDR3 sequence reads: CAITSTGADALKAPNTEAFF. CDR3 bases: TGTGCCATCACTTCCACGGGAGCTGATGCCCTGAAGGCCCCGAACACTGAAGCTTTCTTT.